This TCR beta chain originates from a study of shared clonotypes between healthy human individuals. With 0 bases removed from V and 2 bases from J, the gap between germline ends came to 11 bases. The CDR3 is 15 amino acids. CDR1 is LGHNA and CDR2 is YSLEER in the germline V gene. Each PCR replicate from the sorted subsets contained about 200 ng DNA, which is 25,000 to 30,000 T cell genomes. Using immunoSEQ multiplex PCR, the repertoire was profiled, and TCRdb retains in-frame clones only, with some absent. The table has roughly 2.2 million clones, 90% to 95% seen once. Sequenced input: naive CD4+ T cells from PBMCs. Subset reported: CD45RA+ positively selected. The chain has TRBV4-3 and TRBJ2-7; a weak D match, TRBD1 (5 bases). This clonotype was sampled from a man between 18 and 29 years old in good health. Some clones in this sample may be carry-over from other donors' samples. The CDR3 DNA reads as TGCGCCAGCAGCCAAGAGCAGGGTCCAACCTACGAGCAGTACTTC. Translation gives CASSQEQGPTYEQYF.